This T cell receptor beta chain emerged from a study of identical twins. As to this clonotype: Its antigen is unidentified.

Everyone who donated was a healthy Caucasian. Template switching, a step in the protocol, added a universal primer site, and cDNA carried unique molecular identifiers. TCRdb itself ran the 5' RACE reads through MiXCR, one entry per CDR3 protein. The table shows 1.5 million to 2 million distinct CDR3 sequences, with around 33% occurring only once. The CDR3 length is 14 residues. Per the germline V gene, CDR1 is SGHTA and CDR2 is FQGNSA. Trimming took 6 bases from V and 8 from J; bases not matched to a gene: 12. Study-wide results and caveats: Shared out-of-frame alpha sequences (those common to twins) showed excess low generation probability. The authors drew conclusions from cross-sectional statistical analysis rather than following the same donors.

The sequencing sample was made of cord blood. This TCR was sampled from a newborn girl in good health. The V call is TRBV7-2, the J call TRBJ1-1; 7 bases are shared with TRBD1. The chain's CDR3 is CASSRIGQAPEAFF. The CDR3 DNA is TGTGCCAGCAGTAGAATCGGACAGGCCCCCGAAGCTTTCTTT.